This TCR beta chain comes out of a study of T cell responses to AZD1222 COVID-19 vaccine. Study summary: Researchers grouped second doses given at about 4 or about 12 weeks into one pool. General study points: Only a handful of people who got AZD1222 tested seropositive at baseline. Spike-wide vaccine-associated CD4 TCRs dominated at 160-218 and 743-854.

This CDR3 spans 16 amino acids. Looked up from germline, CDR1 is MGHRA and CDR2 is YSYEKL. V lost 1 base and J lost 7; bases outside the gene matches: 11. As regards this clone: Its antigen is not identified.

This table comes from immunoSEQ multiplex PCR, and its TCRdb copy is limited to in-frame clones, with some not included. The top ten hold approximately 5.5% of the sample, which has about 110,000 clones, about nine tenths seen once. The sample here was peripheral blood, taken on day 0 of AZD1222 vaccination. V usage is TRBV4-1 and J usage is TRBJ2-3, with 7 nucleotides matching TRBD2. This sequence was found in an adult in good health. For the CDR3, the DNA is TGCGCCAGCAGCCAAGCAGGGACTACACCCACCTATACGCAGTATTTT. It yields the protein CASSQAGTTPTYTQYF.